This TCR beta chain was obtained from a study of human T cells and chemical hapten exposure. A single record per CDR3 protein comes from TCRdb applying MiXCR to the RACE reads. Among 95,000 to 150,000 distinct CDR3 sequences, roughly 14% were seen once, and the ten largest hold around 2.8%. Study findings and constraints: Versus controls, significantly more large CDR3 similarity clusters arose from expanded TCRs. A positive correlation with patch test score was found for PT1 expanded TCR counts.

CDR1 is SGDLS and CDR2 is YYNGEE in the germline V gene. The CDR3 contains 15 residues. V lost 4 bases to trimming and J lost 2 bases; unmatched junction nucleotides: 5. Worth noting for this clonotype: Its antigen remains unknown.

The time point is: pre-sensitization, week 0. As to treatment: therapeutic diphenylcyclopropenone sensitization with weekly scalp DPC. The receptor's source is a woman under 30 with alopecia areata. Some clones in this sample may be carry-over from other donors' samples. The rearrangement joins TRBV9 to TRBJ2-2; 7 bases are shared with TRBD1. Sample: whole blood, taken in connection with sensitization to the hapten diphenylcyclopropenone (DPC). The CDR3 region is CASSSRQGNTGELFF. The CDR3 region has the DNA TGTGCCAGCAGCTCCCGACAGGGAAACACCGGGGAGCTGTTTTTT.